These 23 T cell receptor beta chains came from one sample sequenced in a study of blood T cell repertoires in COVID-19. TCRdb's copy holds only in-frame clones and misses some; the assay was immunoSEQ multiplex PCR. Altogether approximately 300,000 clones are present, roughly four fifths being singletons, with the ten largest covering around a sixth. Material: peripheral blood. The receptors shown here come from a person between 65 and 79 years old with COVID-19, enrolled during active disease.

This clone was detected ten times or more. The rearrangement uses TRBV7-9 and TRBJ2-1; TRBD2 aligns across 10 bases. This CDR3 contains 16 residues. The J segment lost 4 bases and the V segment lost 4 bases, leaving 7 bases of the junction unmatched. The V gene's germline CDR1 is SEHNR and CDR2 FQNEAQ (reference sequence). DNA of the CDR3: TGTGCCAGCAGCTCCCGGCCAGCGGGAGGGTACAATGAGCAGTTCTTC. Translated: CASSSRPAGGYNEQFF.

The rearrangement uses TRBV19 and TRBJ1-4; 10 positions match TRBD1. The germline CDR1 and CDR2 sequences are LNHDA and SQIVND (reference sequence). V trimming: 5 bases; J trimming: 8 bases; junction bases outside the gene matches: 5. This CDR3 is 14 amino acids long. CDR3 protein: CASSATGGREKLFF. The DNA for the CDR3 is TGTGCCAGTAGTGCGACAGGGGGCAGGGAAAAACTGTTTTTT.

This chain links TRBV21-1 with TRBJ1-5; TRBD1 reflects the table's D call only, with no check against the DNA. TRBV21-1 is a listed pseudogene. The CDR3 totals 12 residues. The CDR3 region is CASSAPTFPQHF. The DNA of the CDR3 is TGTGCCAGCAGCGCCCCGACATTCCCCCAGCATTTT.

This clone was recorded many times. Other DNA sequences in this specimen translate into the identical CDR3. The chain is built from TRBV12-3 or TRBV12-4 and TRBJ2-2; D remains ambiguous. V lost 5 bases to trimming and J lost 6 bases, with 7 bases between them. The CDR3 is 12 amino acids. The CDR3 DNA sequence: TGTGCCAGCAGTCTAATTGCCGGGGAGCTGTTTTTT. Translated: CASSLIAGELFF.

The V gene is TRBV5-1, the J gene TRBJ1-1, with D unresolved. This CDR3 is 14 amino acids long. Between the trimmed V and J ends, which lost 2 bases and 7 bases, there was a span of 15 bases. Germline assignment: CDR1 SGHRS and CDR2 YFSETQ. DNA of the CDR3: TGCGCCAGCAGCTTTACCTCAAGCTCGGGTGAAGCTTTCTTT. Translated: CASSFTSSSGEAFF. Looking up the rest from reference TRBV5-1 and TRBJ1-1 gives the full variable domain: KAGVTQTPRYLIKTRGQQVTLSCSPISGHRSVSWYQQTPGQGLQFLFEYFSETQRNKGNFPGRFSGRQFSNSRSEMNVSTLELGDSALYLCASSFTSSSGEAFFGQGTRLTVV.

The rearrangement joins TRBV5-5 to TRBJ1-2, with 7 bases identical to TRBD1. After removal of 4 bases from V and 5 bases from J, the junction contained 8 bases not matched to a gene. The V gene's germline CDR1 is SGHKS and CDR2 YYEKEE (reference sequence). This CDR3 spans 14 amino acids. CDR3 sequence (DNA): TGTGCCAGCAGCGGACAGGCAGCTATTTATGGCTACACCTTC. Its translation is CASSGQAAIYGYTF.

The genes are TRBV3-1 (or the pseudogene TRBV3-2) and TRBJ1-1, with D possibly matching TRBD1 (5 bases). Germline V gene lookup returns CDR1 LGHDT and CDR2 YNNKEL (reference sequence). V was pared by 0 bases and J by 6 bases, with 14 bases between. This CDR3 region has 15 residues. CDR3 region: CASSQDHSGESEAFF. CDR3 nucleotides: TGTGCCAGCAGCCAAGATCATTCGGGGGAGTCTGAAGCTTTCTTT.

This rearrangement joins TRBV7-3 to TRBJ2-2; maybe TRBD1 (6 bases). Germline loops: CDR1 SGHTA, CDR2 FQGTGA. V lost 5 bases and J 0 bases, leaving 10 bases between the germline ends. This CDR3 region has 15 residues. CDR3 bases: TGTGCCAGCAGCCCCACAGGGACGAACACCGGGGAGCTGTTTTTT. Amino acids: CASSPTGTNTGELFF.

This clone showed up just once. The V gene is TRBV27, the J gene TRBJ1-2; 7 positions agree with TRBD1. Per germline, CDR1 MNHEY and CDR2 SMNVEV (reference sequence). This CDR3 comprises 14 residues. Losses at the gene ends were 5 bases for V and 7 bases for J; bases not matched to a gene: 10. This chain's CDR3 is CASSGPGQRVGYTF. DNA for the CDR3: TGTGCCAGCAGTGGTCCGGGACAGAGAGTTGGCTACACCTTC.

The chain employs TRBV30 and TRBJ1-3, with 7 bases identical to TRBD1. Trimming took 4 bases from V and 1 from J; bases not matched to a gene: 7. Germline V lookup: CDR1 GTSNPN, CDR2 SVGIG (reference sequence). The CDR3 is 15 amino acids. This CDR3 reads CAWIEAGGSGNTIYF. CDR3 sequence (DNA): TGTGCCTGGATCGAAGCAGGGGGTTCTGGAAACACCATATATTTT.

Only a few counts were recorded for this clone. This sequence joins TRBV19 and TRBJ2-3; 9 positions match TRBD1. Germline assignment: CDR1 LNHDA and CDR2 SQIVND (reference sequence). There are 15 residues in the CDR3. J gave up 5 bases and V 4 bases, and 7 bases lay outside the gene matches. CDR3 sequence: CASSTRDRDRDTQYF. The CDR3 DNA is TGTGCCAGTAGTACCCGGGACAGGGACAGAGATACGCAGTATTTT.

V and J are TRBV27 and TRBJ2-5; D perhaps matches TRBD2 (5 bases). This CDR3 has 15 residues. CDR1 and CDR2 from the germline V gene are MNHEY and SMNVEV (reference sequence). The V gene lost 5 bases and the J gene lost 2 bases, with 15 bases spanning the gap. The CDR3 bases are TGTGCCAGCAGTGCGTACGGACTGCTTCAAGAGACCCAGTACTTC. This gives the protein CASSAYGLLQETQYF.

The CDR3 DNA is TGTGCCAGCAGCGACGGACAGGGCCAAGAGACCCAGTACTTC. Its translation is CASSDGQGQETQYF. The genes are TRBV7-6 and TRBJ2-5; 8 bases fit TRBD1. J gave up 1 base and V 5 bases, and 3 bases lay outside the gene matches. The CDR3 has 14 amino acids. The V gene's germline CDR1 is SGHVS and CDR2 FNYEAQ.

J is TRBJ2-3 and V is TRBV7-3; a weak D match, TRBD2 (7 bases). The CDR3 is 15 residues long. Deletions cut 5 bases from V and 5 bases from J, with 17 bases between. Germline-derived CDR1 and CDR2 are SGHTA and FQGTGA. CDR3 residues: CASSPGLGGGDTQYF. CDR3 bases: TGTGCCAGCAGCCCTGGACTAGGGGGAGGAGATACGCAGTATTTT.

V is TRBV5-1 and J is TRBJ1-2, with TRBD1 matching over 7 bases. Germline CDR1 reads SGHRS; CDR2 reads YFSETQ. The CDR3 has 14 amino acids. J lost 7 bases, V lost 0 bases, and 6 bases had no gene match. The CDR3 reads CASSLAPAGGGYTF. CDR3 DNA: TGCGCCAGCAGCTTGGCTCCGGCAGGGGGTGGCTACACCTTC.

The chain has TRBV6-4 and TRBJ1-4; 7 nucleotides agree with TRBD1. The CDR3 length is 15 residues. After removal of 6 bases from V and 3 bases from J, the junction contained 7 bases not matched to a gene. Germline V gene lookup returns CDR1 MRHNA and CDR2 SNTAGT. CDR3 sequence reads: CASRETGTANEKLFF. CDR3 sequence (DNA): TGTGCCAGCAGGGAGACAGGGACTGCTAATGAAAAACTGTTTTTT.

The CDR3 DNA follows: TGCAGCGTTGCGGGTAACTATGGCTACACCTTC. Protein product: CSVAGNYGYTF. This rearrangement joins TRBV29-1 to TRBJ1-2; D ambiguous. The length of the CDR3 is 11 residues. Between the trimmed V and J ends, which lost 4 bases and 1 base, there was a span of 4 bases. Germline-derived CDR1 and CDR2 are SQVTM and ANQGSEA.

This rearrangement joins TRBV19 to TRBJ2-2; a weak D match, TRBD2 (5 bases). CDR3 length equals 13 residues. Germline CDR1 is LNHDA and CDR2 is SQIVND (reference sequence). V lost 7 bases to trimming and J lost 7 bases, with 13 bases between them. CDR3: CASTGIPRGELFF. CDR3 sequence (DNA): TGTGCCAGTACCGGGATCCCCCGCGGGGAGCTGTTTTTT.

V usage is TRBV5-6 and J usage is TRBJ2-6; a weak D match, TRBD1 (5 bases). The V end lost 3 bases, the J end lost 0 bases, and 10 bases lay between the germline ends. CDR1 SGHDT and CDR2 YYEEEE come from the germline V gene. The CDR3 runs 16 residues. The CDR3: CASSSTERSGANVLTF. The CDR3 nucleotides read TGTGCCAGCAGCTCGACAGAACGCTCTGGGGCCAACGTCCTGACTTTC.

The CDR3 DNA is TGTGCCACCAGTGACCCGCCAGGGGATACGCAGTATTTT. Protein: CATSDPPGDTQYF. The chain links TRBV24-1 to TRBJ2-3, with D perhaps TRBD1 (5 bases). Trimming shortened V by 4 bases and J by 6 bases, and 10 bases separated the two germline ends. The germline V gene encodes CDR1 KGHDR and CDR2 SFDVKD. This CDR3 has 13 amino acids.

The rearrangement uses TRBV6-2 or TRBV6-3 and TRBJ2-4; a possible D gene is TRBD2 (6 bases). The CDR3 has 14 amino acids. The germline V gene encodes CDR1 MNHEY and CDR2 SVGEGT. The V and J ends lost 6 bases and 5 bases respectively, with 14 bases between them. The CDR3 loop is CASSQIGEENIQYF. DNA of the CDR3: TGTGCCAGCAGCCAGATAGGGGAGGAAAACATTCAGTACTTC.

The chain combines TRBV28 with TRBJ1-5; D ambiguous. The CDR3 sequence is 11 residues long. V dropped 6 bases and J dropped 10 bases, with 10 bases sitting between them. Looked up from germline, CDR1 is MDHEN and CDR2 is SYDVKM. Here the CDR3 reads CASSPDIPQHF. In DNA form, the CDR3 reads TGTGCCAGCAGCCCCGACATACCCCAGCATTTT.

This clone has just a few counts. The genes are TRBV27 and TRBJ2-5; 11 positions agree with TRBD2. Trimming cost V 3 bases and J 4 bases; bases outside gene matches: 13. In germline, CDR1 is MNHEY, CDR2 SMNVEV (reference sequence). This CDR3 is built from 18 residues. The CDR3: CASSFSPLISGGAETQYF. CDR3 sequence (DNA): TGTGCCAGCAGTTTTTCTCCACTAATTAGCGGGGGGGCAGAGACCCAGTACTTC.